This T cell receptor (beta chain) was documented in a study of shared clonotypes between healthy human individuals. Germline V gene data show CDR1 as MDHEN and CDR2 as SYDVKM. The CDR3 is made up of 14 amino acids. Trimming removed 3 bases from V and 4 bases from J, with 10 bases in between. Overall study findings and caveats: Some clonotypes were shared by all four sorted-subset donors, while others were not shared. The non-shared ones had lower generation probabilities than the shared ones.

This clone was counted only a few times. Its cognate antigen is unknown. Each replicate PCR on the sorted subsets used roughly 200 ng DNA (about 30,000 T cell genomes). As handled by the study authors: ImmunoSEQ junction-only sequences lacked quality scores, so their filtering differed. The data were produced by immunoSEQ multiplex PCR, yet TCRdb's version contains in-frame clones alone and is incomplete. D and trimming were read from the DNA, whereas the V and J calls and clone size are those reported in that table. The sample consists of around 720,000 clones, more than 70% of them appearing once. Material: memory CD4+ T cells sorted from blood. This sample's subset: CD45RA-negative fraction. The chain has TRBV28 and TRBJ1-3, with a possible D match to TRBD1 (5 bases). The clonotype was recovered from a woman aged 30 to 39 in good health. In nucleotides, the CDR3 is TGTGCCAGCAGTTTCCCAGGGCGAGGAAACACCATATATTTT. Its translation is CASSFPGRGNTIYF.